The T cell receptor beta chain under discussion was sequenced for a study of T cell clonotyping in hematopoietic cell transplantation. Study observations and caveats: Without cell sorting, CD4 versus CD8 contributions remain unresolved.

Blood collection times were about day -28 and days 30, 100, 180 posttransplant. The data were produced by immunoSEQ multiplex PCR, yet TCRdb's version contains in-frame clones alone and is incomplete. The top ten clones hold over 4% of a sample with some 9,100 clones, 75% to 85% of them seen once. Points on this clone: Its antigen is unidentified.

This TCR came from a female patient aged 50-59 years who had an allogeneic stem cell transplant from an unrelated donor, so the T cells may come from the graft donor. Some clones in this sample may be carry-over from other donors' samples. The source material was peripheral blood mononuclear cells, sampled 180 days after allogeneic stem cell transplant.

The CDR3, as DNA: TGTGCCAGCAGTTTCGGCTGGCAGGGTCGTGCAGATACGCAGTATTTT. Translation gives CASSFGWQGRADTQYF. The gene calls are TRBV28 and TRBJ2-3, with a tentative D call TRBD1 (5 bases). The germline V gene has CDR1 MDHEN and CDR2 SYDVKM. The CDR3 has 16 amino acids. Trimming pared 3 bases from V and 4 bases from J, leaving 17 bases between.